The clone carrying this T cell receptor beta chain has just one count. Its specificity is not known. Regarding time point: cycle 4 day 1 (C4D1), after around six weeks of nivolumab. Every single patient, without exception, relapsed after autologous stem cell transplantation, and brentuximab vedotin exposure varied. The sample originates from a study of PD-1 blockade in classical Hodgkin lymphoma. The V segment lost 4 bases and the J segment 7 bases; nucleotides outside the gene matches: 5. Germline-derived CDR1 and CDR2 are GTSNPN and SVGIG (reference sequence). The CDR3 has 13 residues. Notes on the study in general: Excluded were patients who started nivolumab under 1 year after ASCT, a group that had lower diversity. Newly diagnosed patients and complete responders had comparable diversity at baseline. Repertoire differences have undefined causes, possibly disease activity or prior therapy. In newly diagnosed patients, baseline TCR diversity was reportedly below that of healthy donors.

TCRdb's copy holds only in-frame clones and misses some; the assay was immunoSEQ multiplex PCR. The sample has 20,000 or so clones, 60% to 80% seen once. The J gene is TRBJ2-1, the V gene TRBV30; TRBD1 matches 9 bases. The receptor was derived from a human donor with classical Hodgkin lymphoma. Sequenced material: peripheral blood mononuclear cells (PBMCs), taken before the fourth cycle of nivolumab. CDR3 bases: TGTGCCTGGAACAGGGGGCATGGGAATGAGCAGTTCTTC. The encoded protein is CAWNRGHGNEQFF.